The 28 T cell receptor beta chains listed next were all sequenced from one sample in a study of T cell responses to AZD1222 COVID-19 vaccine. Profiled with immunoSEQ multiplex PCR; TCRdb holds only in-frame clones, not every one. The sample lists tens of thousands of clones; roughly 90% were seen once. The sequences come from peripheral blood, collected on day 0 of AZD1222 vaccination. The source of these receptors is an adult in good health.

The rearrangement joins TRBV7-8 to TRBJ1-5; D perhaps matches TRBD1 (5 bases). Trimming removed 2 bases from V and 0 bases from J, with 26 bases in between. The CDR3 consists of 21 residues. Germline V gene data show CDR1 as SGHVS and CDR2 as FQNEAQ. CDR3 sequence: CASSLSGLTAVRGYSNQPQHF. The CDR3 DNA follows: TGTGCCAGCAGCTTATCGGGTTTGACAGCGGTGCGAGGGTATAGCAATCAGCCCCAGCATTTT.

This rearrangement joins TRBV2 to TRBJ2-2; D unclear. The V gene lost 4 bases and the J gene lost 0 bases, with 6 bases spanning the gap. This CDR3 spans 14 amino acids. Germline V lookup: CDR1 SNHLY, CDR2 FYNNEI. The CDR3 sequence is CASSGWSNTGELFF. The CDR3 coding sequence is TGTGCCAGCAGTGGTTGGTCGAACACCGGGGAGCTGTTTTTT.

This sequence joins TRBV2 and TRBJ2-2; possibly TRBD2 for D (7 bases). From germline, CDR1 is SNHLY and CDR2 FYNNEI. The CDR3 length is 17 residues. Trimming took off 4 bases at V and 1 base at J, with 16 bases between the two ends. Here the CDR3 reads CASSAIGGLLNTGELFF. DNA for the CDR3: TGTGCCAGCAGTGCCATCGGGGGGCTCCTGAACACCGGGGAGCTGTTTTTT.

The chain combines TRBV14 with TRBJ2-7; weak D call: TRBD2 (5 bases). V was trimmed by 8 bases and J by 5 bases, leaving 10 bases between them. The CDR3 sequence is 11 residues long. Germline assignment: CDR1 SGHDN and CDR2 FVKESK. The chain's CDR3 is CASSTNHEQYF. The CDR3 coding sequence is TGTGCCAGCTCGACTAACCACGAGCAGTACTTC.

This chain joins TRBV6-5 and TRBJ1-2; 7 positions agree with TRBD1. The CDR3 is 13 amino acids. Germline V gene sequence: CDR1 MNHEY, CDR2 SVGAGI. The trim removed 0 bases at V and 7 bases at J, leaving 2 bases unmatched. The CDR3, as DNA: TGTGCCAGCAGTTACTCACAGGGGACTGGCTACACCTTC. Encoded protein: CASSYSQGTGYTF.

This chain connects TRBV6-5 to TRBJ2-1, with D hard to call. This CDR3 comprises 15 residues. From germline, CDR1 is MNHEY and CDR2 SVGAGI. The V end was cut by 0 bases, the J end by 1 base, with 7 bases between. CDR3 region: CASSYSTGSYNEQFF. The CDR3 DNA is TGTGCCAGCAGTTACTCGACTGGGTCCTACAATGAGCAGTTCTTC.

V is TRBV6-5 and J is TRBJ1-2; D unresolved. Germline CDR1 MNHEY, CDR2 SVGAGI. Trimming took 11 bases from V and 4 from J, leaving 23 bases between them. This CDR3 spans 15 amino acids. The DNA of the CDR3 is TGTGCCTCCCGGGGTGGCAGCCCGTTTTTCTATGGCTACACCTTC. Its protein is CASRGGSPFFYGYTF.

The chain carries TRBV2 and TRBJ2-4; 8 nucleotides align to TRBD1. Trimming cost V 3 bases and J 7 bases; bases outside gene matches: 5. This CDR3 region has 14 residues. CDR1 is SNHLY and CDR2 is FYNNEI in the germline V gene. In DNA form, the CDR3 reads TGTGCCAGCAGTGAGTGGACAGGGATGAACATTCAGTACTTC. Encoded protein: CASSEWTGMNIQYF.

The V and J genes are TRBV5-5 and TRBJ2-1; no firm D call. The V end was cut by 0 bases, the J end by 9 bases, with 22 bases between. The germline CDR1 and CDR2 sequences are SGHKS and YYEKEE (reference sequence). The CDR3 is 17 amino acids. In DNA form, the CDR3 reads TGTGCCAGCAGCTTGGTGGGTTACAGCAACCCGTTTTTTGAGCAGTTCTTC. This sequence encodes CASSLVGYSNPFFEQFF.

DNA for the CDR3: TGTGCCAGCAGCGCCGGGACAGGCTACGAGCAGTACTTC. Its protein product is CASSAGTGYEQYF. This chain uses TRBV7-2 with TRBJ2-7; 8 bases are a match to TRBD1. This CDR3 region has 13 residues. CDR1 and CDR2 from the germline V gene are SGHTA and FQGNSA. Trimming at V came to 5 bases and at J to 3 bases, leaving 3 bases not matched to a gene.

The gene calls are TRBV6-2 or TRBV6-3 and TRBJ1-5; no reliable D call. Germline V gives CDR1 MNHEY, CDR2 SVGEGT. The CDR3 has 13 amino acids. V lost 3 bases and J 2 bases, leaving 5 bases between the germline ends. For the CDR3, the DNA is TGTGCCAGCAGTTATGGGGGCAATCAGCCCCAGCATTTT. The encoded protein is CASSYGGNQPQHF.

The chain links TRBV6-2 or TRBV6-3 to TRBJ1-4, with a tentative D call TRBD1 (5 bases). This CDR3 region has 15 residues. V lost 2 bases to trimming and J lost 8 bases, with 15 bases between them. Germline CDR1 is MNHEY and CDR2 is SVGEGT. In DNA form, the CDR3 reads TGTGCCAGCAGTTACCTGAGGGGAGGACGGGAAAAACTGTTTTTT. Protein: CASSYLRGGREKLFF.

The chain couples TRBV5-6 to TRBJ2-3; 10 bases line up with TRBD2. The CDR3 contains 16 residues. The J segment lost 3 bases and the V segment lost 4 bases, leaving 8 bases of the junction unmatched. Germline lookup yields CDR1 SGHDT and CDR2 YYEEEE. The CDR3: CASSPLAGVYTDTQYF. In nucleotides, the CDR3 is TGTGCCAGCAGCCCTCTAGCGGGGGTTTATACAGATACGCAGTATTTT. The full variable domain, completed using reference TRBV5-6 and TRBJ2-3, is DAGVTQSPTHLIKTRGQQVTLRCSPKSGHDTVSWYQQALGQGPQFIFQYYEEEERQRGNFPDRFSGHQFPNYSSELNVNALLLGDSALYLCASSPLAGVYTDTQYFGPGTRLTVL.

The V and J genes are TRBV30 and TRBJ1-1; tentative D call: TRBD1 (5 bases). Germline V gene data show CDR1 as GTSNPN and CDR2 as SVGIG (reference sequence). CDR3 length: 13 amino acids. V lost 3 bases to trimming and J lost 4 bases, with 12 bases between them. The CDR3 reads CAWRRQTSTEAFF. CDR3 DNA sequence: TGTGCCTGGAGGAGACAGACTAGCACTGAAGCTTTCTTT.

The rearrangement links TRBV20-1 to TRBJ2-7; no reliable D call. The CDR3 is made up of 12 amino acids. V lost 3 bases to trimming and J lost 0 bases, with 6 bases between them. Germline-derived CDR1 and CDR2 are DFQATT and SNEGSKA (reference sequence). CDR3: CSASAASYEQYF. CDR3 nucleotide sequence: TGCAGTGCTAGTGCCGCCTCCTACGAGCAGTACTTC.

The chain is built from TRBV6-5 and TRBJ1-2, with D possibly TRBD1 on 5 matching bases. V was clipped by 5 bases and J by 4 bases, with 14 bases between them. CDR3 size: 14 residues. From germline, CDR1 is MNHEY and CDR2 SVGAGI. The CDR3 bases are TGTGCCAGCAGTCCACCAGGGTTAGCCTATGGCTACACCTTC. Its translation is CASSPPGLAYGYTF.

The J gene is TRBJ2-7, the V gene TRBV10-3, with 11 nucleotides matching TRBD2. J gave up 6 bases and V 0 bases, and 13 bases lay outside the gene matches. CDR1 and CDR2 from the germline V gene are ENHRY and SYGVKD. The CDR3 sequence is 18 residues long. CDR3 DNA: TGTGCCATCAGTGAGTCGCCCCTAGCGGGGGGCCGGGTGGCCGAGCAGTACTTC. The encoded protein is CAISESPLAGGRVAEQYF.

With regard to this clone: A read error may produce the germline difference seen at one junction end. The chain joins TRBV5-6 to TRBJ2-2; tentatively, D is TRBD1 (5 bases). This CDR3 comprises 10 residues. Germline V CDR1 and CDR2: SGHDT, YYEEEE. The CDR3 protein is CASSSGHPLF. The CDR3 region has the DNA TGTGCCAGCAGCTCCGGACACCCGCTTTTT.

This CDR3 is CASSETSGGAETQYF. The CDR3 DNA reads as TGTGCCAGCAGTGAGACTAGCGGGGGGGCGGAGACCCAGTACTTC. This chain uses TRBV2 with TRBJ2-5; TRBD2 agrees at 14 bases. Germline V gene sequence: CDR1 SNHLY, CDR2 FYNNEI. The CDR3 sequence is 15 residues long. V lost 3 bases, J lost 5 bases, and 2 bases stayed unmatched.

In its sample, this clone ranks as medium-sized. The chain is built from TRBV4-1 and TRBJ1-6; the D is unclear. Germline values: CDR1 MGHRA, CDR2 YSYEKL. This CDR3 has 13 amino acids. V shed 4 bases and J shed 8 bases, with 9 bases lying between them. In DNA form, the CDR3 reads TGCGCCAGCAGCCCGCGCGAGGATTCACCCCTCCACTTT. Protein product: CASSPREDSPLHF.

The chain recombines TRBV6-5 with TRBJ1-3; D remains ambiguous. The V end lost 0 bases, the J end lost 6 bases, and 3 bases lay between the germline ends. The CDR3 extends over 12 amino acids. From germline, CDR1 is MNHEY and CDR2 SVGAGI. The CDR3 loop reads CASSYSLNTIYF. The DNA of the CDR3 is TGTGCCAGCAGTTACTCTCTAAACACCATATATTTT.

The V gene is TRBV6-2 or TRBV6-3, the J gene TRBJ1-6; perhaps TRBD1 as D (6 bases). This CDR3 is 16 amino acids long. The V gene lost 6 bases and the J gene lost 7 bases, with 19 bases spanning the gap. Germline V gene data show CDR1 as MNHEY and CDR2 as SVGEGT. The CDR3 is CASSRQGQSSNSPLHF. Here the CDR3 DNA reads TGTGCCAGCAGCCGCCAGGGACAATCCTCCAATTCACCCCTCCACTTT.

This chain links TRBV2 with TRBJ2-1, with 10 bases lining up with TRBD1. Per the germline V gene, CDR1 is SNHLY and CDR2 is FYNNEI. The CDR3 loop spans 15 amino acids. The junction had 6 bases not matched to a gene; V was cut back by 3 bases and J by 7 bases. Here the CDR3 DNA reads TGTGCCAGCAGTGACCGACAGGGGGCATGGAATGAGCAGTTCTTC. Translation: CASSDRQGAWNEQFF.

This clone was seen more than once but under ten times. The chain combines TRBV2 with TRBJ2-1; 10 bases align to TRBD1. CDR1 is SNHLY and CDR2 is FYNNEI in the germline V gene. The ends lost 7 bases at V and 5 bases at J; junction bases unmatched: 11. The CDR3 runs 16 residues. Here the CDR3 DNA reads TGTGCCAGCACGAAACTAGGACAGGGGGTTAACAATGAGCAGTTCTTC. Translating it yields CASTKLGQGVNNEQFF.

V is TRBV3-1 (or the pseudogene TRBV3-2) and J is TRBJ2-7; D ambiguous. V was trimmed by 6 bases and J by 1 base, leaving 7 bases between them. Germline V gene sequence: CDR1 LGHDT, CDR2 YNNKEL (reference sequence). The CDR3 spans 12 residues. DNA of the CDR3: TGTGCCAGCAGGGACGGTTCCTACGAGCAGTACTTC. Its translation is CASRDGSYEQYF.

V and J are TRBV7-9 and TRBJ1-1, with D possibly TRBD1 on 6 matching bases. CDR3 size: 17 residues. Germline loops: CDR1 SEHNR, CDR2 FQNEAQ (reference sequence). V was trimmed by 8 bases and J by 3 bases, leaving 25 bases between them. The DNA of the CDR3 is TGTGCCAGCCCGTACCTCACAGGGTCTCTCCGCGACACTGAAGCTTTCTTT. Translating gives CASPYLTGSLRDTEAFF.

This clone was recorded a few times. The CDR3 sequence: CASSIVSQGGQPQHF. CDR3 DNA: TGTGCCAGTAGTATAGTTTCCCAGGGAGGTCAGCCCCAGCATTTT. The chain recombines TRBV19 with TRBJ1-5; possible D gene TRBD1, 5 bases. Trimming pared 1 base from V and 6 bases from J, leaving 13 bases between. This CDR3 is 15 amino acids long. Germline CDR1 is LNHDA and CDR2 is SQIVND (reference sequence).

This chain connects TRBV7-2 to TRBJ1-4; 11 positions agree with TRBD1. In germline, CDR1 is SGHTA, CDR2 FQGNSA. Trimming took 8 bases from V and 6 from J; bases not matched to a gene: 2. This CDR3 spans 13 amino acids. The CDR3 loop reads CASSGQGDEKLFF. For the CDR3, the DNA is TGTGCCAGCTCGGGACAGGGGGATGAAAAACTGTTTTTT.